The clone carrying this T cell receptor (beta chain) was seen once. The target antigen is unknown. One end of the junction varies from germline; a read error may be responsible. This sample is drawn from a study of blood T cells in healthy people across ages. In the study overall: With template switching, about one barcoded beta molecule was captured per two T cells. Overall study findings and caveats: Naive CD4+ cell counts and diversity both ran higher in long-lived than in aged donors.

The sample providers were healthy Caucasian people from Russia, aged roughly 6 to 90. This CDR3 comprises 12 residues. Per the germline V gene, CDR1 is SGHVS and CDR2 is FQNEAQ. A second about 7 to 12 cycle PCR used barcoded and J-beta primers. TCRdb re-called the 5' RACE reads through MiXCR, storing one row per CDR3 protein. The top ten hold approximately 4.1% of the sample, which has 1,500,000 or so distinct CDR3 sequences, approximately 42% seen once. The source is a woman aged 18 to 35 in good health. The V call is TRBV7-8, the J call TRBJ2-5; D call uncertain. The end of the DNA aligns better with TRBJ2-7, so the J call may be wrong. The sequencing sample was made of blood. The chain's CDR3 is CASSFALREQYF. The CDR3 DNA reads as TGCGCCAGCAGCTTCGCCCTTCGCGAGCAGTACTTC.